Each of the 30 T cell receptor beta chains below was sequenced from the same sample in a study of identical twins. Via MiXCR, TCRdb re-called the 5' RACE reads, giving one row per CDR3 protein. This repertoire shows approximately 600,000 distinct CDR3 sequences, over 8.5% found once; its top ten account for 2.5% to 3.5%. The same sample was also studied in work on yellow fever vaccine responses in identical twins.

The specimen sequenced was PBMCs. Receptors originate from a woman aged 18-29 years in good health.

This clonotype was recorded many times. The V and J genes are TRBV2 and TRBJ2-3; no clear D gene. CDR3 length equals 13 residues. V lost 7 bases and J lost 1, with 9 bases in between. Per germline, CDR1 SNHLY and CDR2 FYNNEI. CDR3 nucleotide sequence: TGTGCCAGCACCCTGGCAGGCACAGATACGCAGTATTTT. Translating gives CASTLAGTDTQYF.

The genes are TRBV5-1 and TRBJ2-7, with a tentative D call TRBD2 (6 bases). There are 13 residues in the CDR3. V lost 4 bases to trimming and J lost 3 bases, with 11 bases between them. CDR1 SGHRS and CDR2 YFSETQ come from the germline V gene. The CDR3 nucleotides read TGCGCCAGCAGCGGGGAGGCAGACTACGAGCAGTACTTC. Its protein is CASSGEADYEQYF.

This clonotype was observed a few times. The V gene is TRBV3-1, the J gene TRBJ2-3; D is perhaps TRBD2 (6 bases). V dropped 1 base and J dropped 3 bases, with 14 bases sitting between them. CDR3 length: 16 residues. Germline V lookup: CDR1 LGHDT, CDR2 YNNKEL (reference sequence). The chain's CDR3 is CASSQVITSPTDTQYF. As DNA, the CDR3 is TGTGCCAGCAGCCAAGTTATAACTAGCCCTACAGATACGCAGTATTTT.

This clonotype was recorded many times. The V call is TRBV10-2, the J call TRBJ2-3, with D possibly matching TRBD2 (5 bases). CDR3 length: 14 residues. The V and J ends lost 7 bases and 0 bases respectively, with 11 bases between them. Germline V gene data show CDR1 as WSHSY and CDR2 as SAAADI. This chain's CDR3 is CASIGGRSTDTQYF. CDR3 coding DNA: TGCGCCAGCATCGGTGGGAGAAGCACAGATACGCAGTATTTT.

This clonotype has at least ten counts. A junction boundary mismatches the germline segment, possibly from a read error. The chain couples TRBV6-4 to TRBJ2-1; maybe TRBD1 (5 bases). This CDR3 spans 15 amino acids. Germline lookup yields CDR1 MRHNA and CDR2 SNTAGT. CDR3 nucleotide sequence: TGTGCCAGCAGTGAGCGGCGTGGGGCCTACAGTGAGCAGTTCTTC. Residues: CASSERRGAYSEQFF.

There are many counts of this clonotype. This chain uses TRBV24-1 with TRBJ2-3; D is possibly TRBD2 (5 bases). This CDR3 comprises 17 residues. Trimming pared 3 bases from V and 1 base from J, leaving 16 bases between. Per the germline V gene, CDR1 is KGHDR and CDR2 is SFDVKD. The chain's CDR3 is CATSDGTSVYGTDTQYF. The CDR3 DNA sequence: TGTGCCACCAGTGATGGAACTAGTGTGTACGGCACAGATACGCAGTATTTT.

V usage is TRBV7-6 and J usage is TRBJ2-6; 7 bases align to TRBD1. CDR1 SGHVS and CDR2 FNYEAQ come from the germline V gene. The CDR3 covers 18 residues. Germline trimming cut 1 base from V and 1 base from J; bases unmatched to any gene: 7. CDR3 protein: CASSLGGTDPSGANVLTF. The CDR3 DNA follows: TGTGCCAGCAGCTTAGGGGGGACAGATCCATCTGGGGCCAACGTCCTGACTTTC.

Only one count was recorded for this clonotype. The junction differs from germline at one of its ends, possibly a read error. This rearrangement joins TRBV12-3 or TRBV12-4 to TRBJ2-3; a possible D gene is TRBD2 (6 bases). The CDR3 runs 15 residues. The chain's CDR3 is CSSSSAGLLTDTQYF. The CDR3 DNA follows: TGTTCCAGCAGTTCGGCGGGACTTCTCACAGATACGCAGTATTTT.

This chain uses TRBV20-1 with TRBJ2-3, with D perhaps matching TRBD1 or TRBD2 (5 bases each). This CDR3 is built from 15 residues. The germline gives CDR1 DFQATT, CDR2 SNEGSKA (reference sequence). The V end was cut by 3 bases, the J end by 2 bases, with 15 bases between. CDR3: CSASGQRGNTDTQYF. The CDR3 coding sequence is TGCAGTGCTAGTGGGCAGAGGGGTAACACAGATACGCAGTATTTT.

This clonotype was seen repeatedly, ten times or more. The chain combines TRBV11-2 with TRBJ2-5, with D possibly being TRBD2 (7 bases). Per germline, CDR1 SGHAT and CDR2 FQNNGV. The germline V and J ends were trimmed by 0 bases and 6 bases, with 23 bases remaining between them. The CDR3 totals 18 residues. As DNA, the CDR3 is TGTGCCAGCAGCTTAGAAGCCCTCGGGGGGCCAGCGGATCAGACCCAGTACTTC. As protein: CASSLEALGGPADQTQYF.

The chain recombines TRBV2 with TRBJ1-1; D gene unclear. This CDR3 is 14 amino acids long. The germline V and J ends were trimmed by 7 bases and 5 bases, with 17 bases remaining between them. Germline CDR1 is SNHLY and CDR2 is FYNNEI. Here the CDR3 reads CASTENGVRTEAFF. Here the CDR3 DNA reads TGTGCCAGCACCGAAAACGGGGTCCGAACTGAAGCTTTCTTT.

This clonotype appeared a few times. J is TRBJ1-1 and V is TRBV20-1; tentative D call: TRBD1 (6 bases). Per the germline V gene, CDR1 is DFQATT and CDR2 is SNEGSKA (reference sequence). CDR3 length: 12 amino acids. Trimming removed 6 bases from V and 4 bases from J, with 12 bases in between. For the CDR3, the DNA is TGCAGTGCCCAGGGGTCAGGCACTGAAGCTTTCTTT. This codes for CSAQGSGTEAFF.

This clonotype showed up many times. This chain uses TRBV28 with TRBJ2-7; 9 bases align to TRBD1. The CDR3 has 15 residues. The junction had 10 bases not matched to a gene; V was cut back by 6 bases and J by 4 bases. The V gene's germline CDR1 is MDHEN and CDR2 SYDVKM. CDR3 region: CASRGTGTGSYEQYF. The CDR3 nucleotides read TGTGCCAGCAGGGGGACCGGGACAGGGTCATACGAGCAGTACTTC.

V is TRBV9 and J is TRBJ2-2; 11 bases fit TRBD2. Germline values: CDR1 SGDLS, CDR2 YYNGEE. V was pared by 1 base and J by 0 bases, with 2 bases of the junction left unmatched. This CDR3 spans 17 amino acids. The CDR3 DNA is TGTGCCAGCAGCGTACTAGCGGGAGGCGCGAACACCGGGGAGCTGTTTTTT. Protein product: CASSVLAGGANTGELFF.

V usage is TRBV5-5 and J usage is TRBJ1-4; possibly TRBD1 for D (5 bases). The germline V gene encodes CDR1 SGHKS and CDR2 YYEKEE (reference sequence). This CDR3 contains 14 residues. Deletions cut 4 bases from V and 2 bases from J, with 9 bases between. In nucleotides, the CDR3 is TGTGCCAGCAGCGGCAGGGTCACTAATGAAAAACTGTTTTTT. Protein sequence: CASSGRVTNEKLFF.

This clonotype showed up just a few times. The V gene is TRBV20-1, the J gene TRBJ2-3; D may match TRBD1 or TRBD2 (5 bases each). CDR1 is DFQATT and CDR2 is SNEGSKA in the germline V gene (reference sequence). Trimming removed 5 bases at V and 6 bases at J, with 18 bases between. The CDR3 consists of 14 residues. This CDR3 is CSARSPGASDTQYF. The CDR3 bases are TGCAGTGCTCGGTCGCCCGGGGCCTCCGATACGCAGTATTTT.

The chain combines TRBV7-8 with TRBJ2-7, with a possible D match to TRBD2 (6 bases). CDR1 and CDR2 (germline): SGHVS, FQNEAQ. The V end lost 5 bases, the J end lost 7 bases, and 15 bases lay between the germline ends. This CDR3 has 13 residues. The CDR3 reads CASSGTGTPEQYF. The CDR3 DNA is TGTGCCAGCAGCGGAACCGGGACTCCTGAGCAGTACTTC.

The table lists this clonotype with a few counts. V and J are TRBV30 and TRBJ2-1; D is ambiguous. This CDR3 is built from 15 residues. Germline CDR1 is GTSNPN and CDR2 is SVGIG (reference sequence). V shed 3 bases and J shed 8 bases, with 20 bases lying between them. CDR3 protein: CAWSEVRSGSHEQFF. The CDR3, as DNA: TGTGCCTGGAGCGAGGTGAGGTCCGGGTCCCATGAGCAGTTCTTC.

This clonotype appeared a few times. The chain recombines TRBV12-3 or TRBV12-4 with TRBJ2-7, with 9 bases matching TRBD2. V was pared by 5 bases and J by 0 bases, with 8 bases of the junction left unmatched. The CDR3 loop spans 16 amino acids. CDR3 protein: CASSAGTSRSSYEQYF. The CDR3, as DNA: TGTGCCAGCAGTGCGGGGACTAGCAGGAGCTCCTACGAGCAGTACTTC.

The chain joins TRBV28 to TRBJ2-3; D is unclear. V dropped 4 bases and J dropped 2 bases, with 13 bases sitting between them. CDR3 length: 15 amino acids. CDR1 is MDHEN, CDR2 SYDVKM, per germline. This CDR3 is CASSSPLVSTDTQYF. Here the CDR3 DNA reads TGTGCCAGCAGTTCCCCATTGGTGTCCACAGATACGCAGTATTTT.

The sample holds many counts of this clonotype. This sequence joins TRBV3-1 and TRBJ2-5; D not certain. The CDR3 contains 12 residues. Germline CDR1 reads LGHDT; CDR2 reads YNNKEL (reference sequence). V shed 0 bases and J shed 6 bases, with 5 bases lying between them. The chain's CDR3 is CASSQDEKTQYF. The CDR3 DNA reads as TGTGCCAGCAGCCAAGATGAAAAGACCCAGTACTTC.

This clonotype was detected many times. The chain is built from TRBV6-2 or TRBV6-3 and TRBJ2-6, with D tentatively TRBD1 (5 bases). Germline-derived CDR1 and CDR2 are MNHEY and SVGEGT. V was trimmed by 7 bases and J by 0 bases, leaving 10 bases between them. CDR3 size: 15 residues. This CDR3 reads CASTPDTSGANVLTF. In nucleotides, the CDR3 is TGTGCCAGCACTCCGGACACCTCTGGGGCCAACGTCCTGACTTTC.

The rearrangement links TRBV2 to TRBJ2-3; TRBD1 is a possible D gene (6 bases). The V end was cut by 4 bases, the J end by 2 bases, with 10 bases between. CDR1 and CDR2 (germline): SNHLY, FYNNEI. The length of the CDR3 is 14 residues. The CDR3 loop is CASSARQATDTQYF. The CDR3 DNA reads TGTGCCAGCAGTGCGAGACAGGCCACAGATACGCAGTATTTT.

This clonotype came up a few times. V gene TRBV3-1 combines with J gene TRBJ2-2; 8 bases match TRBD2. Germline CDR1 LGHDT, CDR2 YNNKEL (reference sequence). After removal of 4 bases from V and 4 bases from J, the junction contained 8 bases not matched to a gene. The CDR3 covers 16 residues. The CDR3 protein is CASSPYPGGVTGELFF. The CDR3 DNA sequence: TGTGCCAGCAGCCCGTATCCCGGGGGGGTCACCGGGGAGCTGTTTTTT.

CDR3 residues: CASSVRDRGPGEQYF. Here the CDR3 DNA reads TGTGCCAGCAGCGTCCGGGACAGGGGGCCGGGAGAGCAGTACTTC. The V call is TRBV7-9, the J call TRBJ2-7; the match to TRBD1 covers 12 bases. The CDR3 length is 15 residues. Germline V gene lookup returns CDR1 SEHNR and CDR2 FQNEAQ (reference sequence). V lost 5 bases, J lost 7 bases, and 9 bases stayed unmatched. Together with reference TRBV7-9 and TRBJ2-7, the CDR3 gives the full variable domain: DTGVSQNPRHKITKRGQNVTFRCDPISEHNRLYWYRQTLGQGPEFLTYFQNEAQLEKSRLLSDRFSAERPKGSFSTLEIQRTEQGDSAMYLCASSVRDRGPGEQYFGPGTRLTVT.

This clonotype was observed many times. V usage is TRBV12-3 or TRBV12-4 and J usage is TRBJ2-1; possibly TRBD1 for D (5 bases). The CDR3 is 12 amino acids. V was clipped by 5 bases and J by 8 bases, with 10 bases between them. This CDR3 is CASSQGSYEQFF. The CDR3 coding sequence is TGTGCCAGCAGTCAGGGCTCCTATGAGCAGTTCTTC.

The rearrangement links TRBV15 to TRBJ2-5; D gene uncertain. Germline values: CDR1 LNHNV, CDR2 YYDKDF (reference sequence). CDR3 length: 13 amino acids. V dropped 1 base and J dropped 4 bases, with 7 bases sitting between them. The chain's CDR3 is CATSRVRSETQYF. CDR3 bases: TGTGCCACCAGCAGAGTCAGGTCAGAGACCCAGTACTTC.

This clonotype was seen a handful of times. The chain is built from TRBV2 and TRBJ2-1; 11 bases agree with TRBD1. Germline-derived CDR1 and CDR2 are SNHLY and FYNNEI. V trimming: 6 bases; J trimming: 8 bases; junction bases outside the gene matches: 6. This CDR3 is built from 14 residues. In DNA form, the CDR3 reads TGTGCCAGCAGGGGTAGGACAGGGGGCGATGAGCAGTTCTTC. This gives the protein CASRGRTGGDEQFF.

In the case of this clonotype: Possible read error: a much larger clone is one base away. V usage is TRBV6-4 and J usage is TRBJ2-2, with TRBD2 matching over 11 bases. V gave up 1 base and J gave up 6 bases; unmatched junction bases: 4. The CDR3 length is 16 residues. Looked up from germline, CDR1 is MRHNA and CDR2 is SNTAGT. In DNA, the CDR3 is TGTGCCAGCAGTGACTTCCTAGCGGGAGGTGCCGGGGAGCTGTTTTTT. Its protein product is CASSDFLAGGAGELFF.

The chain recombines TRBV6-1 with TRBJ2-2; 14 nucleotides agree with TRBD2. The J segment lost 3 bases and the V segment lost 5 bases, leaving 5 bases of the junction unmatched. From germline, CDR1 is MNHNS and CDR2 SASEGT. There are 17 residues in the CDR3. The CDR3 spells CASSLPGLAGDTGELFF. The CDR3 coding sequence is TGTGCCAGCAGTCTCCCGGGACTAGCGGGGGACACCGGGGAGCTGTTTTTT.